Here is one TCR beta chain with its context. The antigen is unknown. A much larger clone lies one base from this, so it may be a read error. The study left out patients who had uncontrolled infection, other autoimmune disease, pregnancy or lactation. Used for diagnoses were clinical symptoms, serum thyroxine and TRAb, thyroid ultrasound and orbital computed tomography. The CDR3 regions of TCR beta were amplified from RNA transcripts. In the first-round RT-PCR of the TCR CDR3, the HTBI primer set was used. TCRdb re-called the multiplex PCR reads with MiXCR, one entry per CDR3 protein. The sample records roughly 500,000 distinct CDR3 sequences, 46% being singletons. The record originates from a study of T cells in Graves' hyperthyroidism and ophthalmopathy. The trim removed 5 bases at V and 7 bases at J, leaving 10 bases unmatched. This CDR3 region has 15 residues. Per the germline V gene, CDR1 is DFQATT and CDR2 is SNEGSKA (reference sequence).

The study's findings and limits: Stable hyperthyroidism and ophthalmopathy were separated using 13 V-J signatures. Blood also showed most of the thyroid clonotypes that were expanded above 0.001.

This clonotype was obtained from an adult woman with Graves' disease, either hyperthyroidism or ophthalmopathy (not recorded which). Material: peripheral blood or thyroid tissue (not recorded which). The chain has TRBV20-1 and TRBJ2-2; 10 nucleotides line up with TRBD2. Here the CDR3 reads CSALRPAGGVGELFF. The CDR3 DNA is TGCAGTGCTTTAAGACCAGCGGGAGGGGTCGGGGAGCTGTTTTTT.